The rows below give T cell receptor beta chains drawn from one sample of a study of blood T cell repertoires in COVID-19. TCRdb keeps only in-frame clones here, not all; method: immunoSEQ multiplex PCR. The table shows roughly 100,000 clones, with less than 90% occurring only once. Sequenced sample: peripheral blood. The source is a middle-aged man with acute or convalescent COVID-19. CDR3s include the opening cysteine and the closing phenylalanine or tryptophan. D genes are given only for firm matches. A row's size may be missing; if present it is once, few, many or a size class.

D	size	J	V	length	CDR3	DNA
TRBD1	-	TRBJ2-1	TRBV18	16	CASSPLPGQGNNEQFF	TGTGCCAGCTCACCACTGCCGGGACAGGGCAACAATGAGCAGTTCTTC
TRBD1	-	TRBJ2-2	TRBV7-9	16	CASSLRTGSNTGELFF	TGTGCCAGCAGCCTACGGACAGGGTCGAACACCGGGGAGCTGTTTTTT
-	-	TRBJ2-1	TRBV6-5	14	CASSSPTTGPRQFF	TGTGCCAGCAGTTCCCCGACTACCGGACCACGGCAGTTCTTC
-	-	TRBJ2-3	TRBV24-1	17	CATSDPGAGAGTDTQYF	TGTGCCACCAGTGACCCGGGGGCGGGAGCGGGCACAGATACGCAGTATTTT
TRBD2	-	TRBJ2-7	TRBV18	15	CASSPLTSVGYEQYF	TGTGCCAGCTCACCACTGACTAGCGTCGGCTACGAGCAGTACTTC
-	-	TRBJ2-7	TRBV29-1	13	CSVEYRDSYEQYF	TGCAGCGTTGAATACAGGGACTCCTACGAGCAGTACTTC
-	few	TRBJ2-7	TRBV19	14	CASTSSAHPWEQYF	TGTGCCAGTACGTCCAGCGCACACCCCTGGGAGCAGTACTTC
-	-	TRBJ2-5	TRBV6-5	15	CASSYPGRGTGTQYF	TGTGCCAGCAGTTACCCTGGACGGGGAACGGGGACCCAGTACTTC
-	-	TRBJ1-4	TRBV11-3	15	CASSSDLDSGEKLFF	TGTGCCAGCAGCTCCGACTTAGATTCCGGTGAAAAACTGTTTTTT
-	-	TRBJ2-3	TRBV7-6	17	CASSLAAGDTFTDTQYF	TGTGCCAGCAGCTTAGCGGCGGGGGACACCTTCACAGATACGCAGTATTTT
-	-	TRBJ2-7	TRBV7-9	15	CASSLESGQTYEQYF	TGTGCCAGCAGCTTAGAAAGCGGGCAAACCTACGAGCAGTACTTC
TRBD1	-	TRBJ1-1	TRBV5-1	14	CASSFRDRATEAFF	TGCGCCAGCTCTTTTAGGGACAGGGCCACTGAAGCTTTCTTT
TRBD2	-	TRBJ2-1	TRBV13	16	CASSLRAGGSYNEQFF	TGTGCCAGCAGCTTAAGGGCGGGAGGGTCCTACAATGAGCAGTTCTTC
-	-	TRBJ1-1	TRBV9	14	CASTKAYGGAIAFF	TGTGCCAGCACTAAAGCGTATGGGGGGGCGATAGCTTTCTTT
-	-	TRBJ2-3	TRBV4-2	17	CASSPRAREAGSNTQYF	TGTGCCAGCAGCCCCCGCGCGAGAGAAGCAGGGTCAAATACGCAGTATTTT
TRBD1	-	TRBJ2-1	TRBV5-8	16	CASSLIFTGGYNEQFF	TGTGCCAGCAGCTTGATTTTTACAGGGGGTTACAATGAGCAGTTCTTC
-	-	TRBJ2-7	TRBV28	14	CASSLGRGPYEQYF	TGTGCCAGCAGTTTAGGCAGGGGCCCCTACGAGCAGTACTTC
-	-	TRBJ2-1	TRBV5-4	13	CASSSETVNEQFF	TGTGCCAGCAGCTCAGAGACAGTGAATGAGCAGTTCTTC
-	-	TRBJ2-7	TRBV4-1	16	CASSQSLRGTEHEQYF	TGCGCCAGCAGCCAATCTTTAAGGGGTACAGAGCACGAGCAGTACTTC
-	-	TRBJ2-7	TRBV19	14	CASSTRGSSYEQYF	TGTGCCAGTAGTACTAGGGGGTCCTCCTACGAGCAGTACTTC
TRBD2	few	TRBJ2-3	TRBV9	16	CASSVVAGEGTDTQYF	TGTGCCAGCAGCGTAGTAGCGGGAGAAGGCACAGATACGCAGTATTTT
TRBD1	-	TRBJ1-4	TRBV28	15	CASSPSDRATEKLFF	TGTGCCAGCAGCCCCTCGGACAGGGCGACTGAAAAACTGTTTTTT
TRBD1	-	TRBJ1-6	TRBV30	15	CAWRTGSSYNSPLHF	TGTGCCTGGAGGACAGGGAGCTCCTATAATTCACCCCTCCACTTT
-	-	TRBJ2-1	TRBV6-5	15	CASSSWTSEINEQFF	TGTGCCAGCTCGTCTTGGACTTCCGAAATCAATGAGCAGTTCTTC
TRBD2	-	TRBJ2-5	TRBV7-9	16	CASSLGSGRPAETQYF	TGTGCCAGCAGCTTGGGAAGCGGGAGGCCTGCAGAGACCCAGTACTTC
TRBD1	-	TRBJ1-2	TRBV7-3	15	CASSSFPGQGYGYTF	TGTGCCAGCAGCTCCTTTCCGGGACAGGGCTATGGCTACACCTTC
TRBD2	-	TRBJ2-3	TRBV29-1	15	CSVGTSGDDTDTQYF	TGCAGCGTGGGGACTAGCGGTGATGACACAGATACGCAGTATTTT
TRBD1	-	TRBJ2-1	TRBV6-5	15	CASRSPLTGNNEQFF	TGTGCCAGCAGGAGCCCGTTGACAGGGAACAATGAGCAGTTCTTC
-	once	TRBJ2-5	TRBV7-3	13	CASSPSPQETQYF	TGTGCCAGCAGCCCCTCCCCGCAGGAGACCCAGTACTTC
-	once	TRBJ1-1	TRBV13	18	CASSPAGRGSLGDTEAFF	TGTGCCAGCAGCCCCGCGGGGAGGGGGAGCCTAGGGGACACTGAAGCTTTCTTT
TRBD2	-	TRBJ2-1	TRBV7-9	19	CASSLAGTSGGEIYNEQFF	TGTGCCAGCAGCTTAGCCGGGACTAGCGGGGGGGAGATTTACAATGAGCAGTTCTTC
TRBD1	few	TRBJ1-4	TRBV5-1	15	CASSPEGGGGEKLFF	TGCGCCAGCAGCCCCGAAGGGGGCGGAGGAGAAAAACTGTTTTTT
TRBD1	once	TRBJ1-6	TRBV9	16	CASSQGQRIYNSPLHF	TGTGCCAGCAGCCAGGGACAGAGGATCTATAATTCACCCCTCCACTTT
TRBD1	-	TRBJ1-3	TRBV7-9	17	CASSDLPGTGVGNTIYF	TGTGCCAGCAGTGATTTACCTGGGACAGGGGTTGGAAACACCATATATTTT
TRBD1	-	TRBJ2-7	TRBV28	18	CASSPHPRDRVIPYEQYF	TGTGCCAGCAGTCCCCATCCGCGGGACAGGGTGATCCCCTACGAGCAGTACTTC
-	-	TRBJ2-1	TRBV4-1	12	CASSQVGSEQFF	TGCGCCAGCAGCCAAGTTGGTAGTGAGCAGTTCTTC
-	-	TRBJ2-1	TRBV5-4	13	CASSFGGTNEQFF	TGTGCCAGCAGCTTTGGCGGTACCAATGAGCAGTTCTTC
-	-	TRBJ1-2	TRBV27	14	CASSPNSGFGGYTF	TGTGCCAGCAGTCCAAATTCAGGGTTTGGGGGCTACACCTTC
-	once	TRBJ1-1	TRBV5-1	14	CASRIGHLNTEAFF	TGCGCCAGCAGGATTGGACACCTGAACACTGAAGCTTTCTTT
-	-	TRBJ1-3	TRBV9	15	CASSPSQVIGNTIYF	TGTGCCAGCAGCCCGAGTCAGGTTATCGGAAACACCATATATTTT
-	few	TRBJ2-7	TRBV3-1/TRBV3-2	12	CASSPYRDEQYF	TGTGCCAGCAGCCCTTACAGGGACGAGCAGTACTTC
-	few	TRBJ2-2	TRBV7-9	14	CASSSGLNTGELFF	TGTGCCAGCAGCTCGGGACTGAACACCGGGGAGCTGTTTTTT
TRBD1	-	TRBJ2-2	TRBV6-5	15	CASRRQGRGTGELFF	TGTGCCAGCAGACGACAGGGTCGAGGCACCGGGGAGCTGTTTTTT
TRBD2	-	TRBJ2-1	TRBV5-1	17	CASSFGLAGDPNNEQFF	TGCGCCAGCAGCTTCGGACTAGCGGGAGATCCCAACAATGAGCAGTTCTTC
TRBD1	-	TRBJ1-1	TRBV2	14	CASRVDRGFTEAFF	TGTGCCAGCAGGGTGGACAGGGGATTCACTGAAGCTTTCTTT
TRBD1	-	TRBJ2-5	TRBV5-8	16	CASSSATGGTLSAQYF	TGTGCCAGCAGCTCCGCGACAGGGGGGACCTTGAGTGCCCAGTACTTC
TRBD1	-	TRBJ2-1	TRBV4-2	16	CASSQEMGQGYNEQFF	TGTGCCAGCAGCCAAGAAATGGGACAGGGATACAATGAGCAGTTCTTC
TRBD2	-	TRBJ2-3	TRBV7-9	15	CASSQPGGNTDTQYF	TGTGCCAGCAGCCAACCGGGGGGTAACACAGATACGCAGTATTTT
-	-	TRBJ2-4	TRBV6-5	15	CASSPGRRDLSIQYF	TGTGCCAGCAGCCCCGGGAGACGAGATTTGAGCATTCAGTACTTC
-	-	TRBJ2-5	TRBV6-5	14	CASRRGAGQETQYF	TGTGCCAGCCGCCGCGGAGCTGGACAAGAGACCCAGTACTTC
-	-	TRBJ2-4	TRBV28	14	CATQSPRYYYIQYF	TGTGCCACTCAATCCCCGCGTTATTATTACATTCAGTACTTC
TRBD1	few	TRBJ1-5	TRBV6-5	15	CASKTRDRPNQPQHF	TGTGCCAGCAAAACCCGGGACAGGCCCAATCAGCCCCAGCATTTT
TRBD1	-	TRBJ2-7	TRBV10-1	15	CASSESGTGIHEQYF	TGCGCCAGCAGTGAGTCGGGGACAGGGATCCACGAGCAGTACTTC
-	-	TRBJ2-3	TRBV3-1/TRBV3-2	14	CASSQGLHTDTQYF	TGTGCCAGCAGCCAAGGACTTCACACAGATACGCAGTATTTT
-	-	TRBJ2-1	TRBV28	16	CASSLWGGVTGYEQFF	TGTGCCAGCAGTTTATGGGGAGGGGTGACAGGTTATGAGCAGTTCTTC